This T cell receptor beta chain emerged from a study of cytomegalovirus exposure and HLA in healthy donors. As for the donors, each was a healthy bone marrow donor. PCR primers comprised 60 Vbeta and 13 Jbeta primers. Profiling relied on immunoSEQ multiplex PCR, and the TCRdb table lists in-frame clones only, not all of them. This sample carries 130,000 or so clones, around four fifths of them seen once, and the ten largest clones take roughly 5.5%. Germline V gene sequence: CDR1 SGHNT, CDR2 YYREEE (reference sequence). CDR3 size: 15 residues. Trimming pared 0 bases from V and 5 bases from J, leaving 14 bases between.

Sequenced input: PBMCs. The V call is TRBV5-4, the J call TRBJ2-5; a weak D match, TRBD1 (5 bases). The receptor's source is a young man in good health and CMV-seronegative. CDR3 nucleotides: TGTGCCAGCAGCTTGGTAGTGGGGCACGGGGAGACCCAGTACTTC. Translation: CASSLVVGHGETQYF.